The clone carrying this T cell receptor (beta chain) was observed a single time. The record originates from a study of OX40 agonist ivuxolimab in advanced cancers. The CDR3 loop spans 12 amino acids. V lost 8 bases and J lost 7, with 14 bases in between. In germline, CDR1 is MGHRA, CDR2 YSYEKL. Only in-frame clones appear in the TCRdb table, and some are missing; sequencing was by immunoSEQ multiplex PCR. In the table there are about 55,000 clones, roughly 86% of which are singletons. The sequencing here drew on CD4+ or CD8+ T cells sorted from blood, taken in a trial of the OX40 agonist ivuxolimab. The clonotype comes from an adult with an advanced solid tumor such as melanoma, head and neck, liver or kidney cancer. The chain combines TRBV4-1 with TRBJ1-1, with a possible D match to TRBD1 (5 bases). The DNA of the CDR3 is TGCGCCAGCGAGGGGCCGAGGGGTGAAGCTTTCTTT. This encodes CASEGPRGEAFF.